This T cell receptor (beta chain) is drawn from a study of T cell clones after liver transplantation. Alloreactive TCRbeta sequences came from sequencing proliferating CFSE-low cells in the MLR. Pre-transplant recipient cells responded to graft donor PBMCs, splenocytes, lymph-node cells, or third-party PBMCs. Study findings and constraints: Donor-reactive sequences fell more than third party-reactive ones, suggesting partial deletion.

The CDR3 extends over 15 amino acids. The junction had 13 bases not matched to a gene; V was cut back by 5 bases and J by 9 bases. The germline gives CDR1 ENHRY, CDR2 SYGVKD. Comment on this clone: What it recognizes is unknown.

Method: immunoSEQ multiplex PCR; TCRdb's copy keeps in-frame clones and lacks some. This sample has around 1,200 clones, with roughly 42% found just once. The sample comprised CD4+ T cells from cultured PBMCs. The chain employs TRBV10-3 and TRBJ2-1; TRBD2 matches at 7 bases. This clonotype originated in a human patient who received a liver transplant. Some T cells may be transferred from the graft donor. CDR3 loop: CAISPQGAGEGEQFF. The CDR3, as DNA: TGTGCCATCAGTCCCCAAGGGGCGGGAGAGGGTGAGCAGTTCTTC.